This T cell receptor beta chain was identified in a study of T cell changes during pregnancy in multiple sclerosis. This CDR3 is 13 amino acids long. Germline V gene data show CDR1 as SGDLS and CDR2 as YYNGEE. V gave up 0 bases and J gave up 7 bases; unmatched junction bases: 3. This clone was seen only a few times. Sequencing used immunoSEQ multiplex PCR; TCRdb keeps in-frame clones, though not all of them. The profile covers some 38,000 clones, with roughly 93% appearing a single time and approximately 0.42% taken by the ten largest. The chain employs TRBV9 and TRBJ1-1; 7 bases map to TRBD1. This clonotype was sampled from a female donor with multiple sclerosis, enrolled in a pregnancy study. Here the sequenced sample was CD4+ T cells from peripheral blood mononuclear cells, taken in the second trimester of pregnancy. The CDR3 loop reads CASSVAGTDEAFF. CDR3 DNA: TGTGCCAGCAGCGTAGCCGGGACAGATGAAGCTTTCTTT.